The 14 T cell receptor beta chains presented below share a single source sample, sequenced in a study of CXCR3-negative and CXCR3-positive naive CD8 T cells. What these receptors recognize is not known. 5' RACE with UMI labels generated the TRB cDNA libraries. No DNA is given; TCRdb re-called the 5' RACE reads and lists each CDR3 protein once. The sample yields approximately 100,000 distinct CDR3 sequences, of which the top ten take up 0.35% to 0.4%. General study results and limits: Researchers report that CXCR3-positive naive cells carry more hydrophobic TRB CDR3s than CXCR3-negative naive cells.

The specimen was naive CXCR3+ CD8+ T cells from blood. The subset is: CD45RO-CCR7+CD27+CD95- naive CD8+ T cells expressing CXCR3 (TNR3+). These receptors came from a human donor in good health. Some clones in this sample may be carry-over from other donors' samples.

V gene TRBV21-1 combines with J gene TRBJ1-6; the TCRdb call, TRBD1, lacks DNA for checking. TRBV21-1 is termed a pseudogene. CDR3 length equals 15 residues. CDR3 region: CASRLNRGGNSPLHF.

The chain employs TRBV3-1 and TRBJ2-1; the D call of TRBD1 rests on TCRdb alone, since no DNA is present to check it. The CDR3 runs to 17 residues. Germline lookup yields CDR1 LGHDT and CDR2 YNNKEL (reference sequence). The CDR3 loop reads CASSQEAQVTGYNEQFF.

This chain links TRBV9 with TRBJ2-1; TCRdb lists TRBD2, though no DNA is available to test this call. Germline CDR1 SGDLS, CDR2 YYNGEE. This CDR3 region has 14 residues. The chain's CDR3 is CASSTAEGANEQFF.

This chain links TRBV15 with TRBJ1-5. The germline CDR1 and CDR2 sequences are LNHNV and YYDKDF (reference sequence). The CDR3 consists of 12 residues. The chain's CDR3 is CATSKVNQPQHF.

The chain couples TRBV20-1 to TRBJ1-5; TCRdb names TRBD1, which stays unverified in the absence of DNA. CDR3 length: 15 amino acids. Germline lookup yields CDR1 DFQATT and CDR2 SNEGSKA (reference sequence). CDR3: CSARDRGDSNQPQHF.

V gene TRBV28 combines with J gene TRBJ2-7; TCRdb outputs TRBD2, but without DNA this stays unchecked. CDR1 is MDHEN, CDR2 SYDVKM, per germline. The CDR3 loop spans 15 amino acids. This chain's CDR3 is CASSPPGLGMYEQYF. The whole variable domain, filled in from reference TRBV28 and TRBJ2-7, reads DVKVTQSSRYLVKRTGEKVFLECVQDMDHENMFWYRQDPGLGLRLIYFSYDVKMKEKGDIPEGYSVSREKKERFSLILESASTNQTSMYLCASSPPGLGMYEQYFGPGTRLTVT.

J is TRBJ1-1 and V is TRBV7-8. Germline CDR1 is SGHVS and CDR2 is FQNEAQ. The CDR3 consists of 13 residues. CDR3 protein: CASSLSMNTEAFF.

The chain uses TRBV2 and TRBJ2-3; absent DNA, TCRdb's TRBD1 call cannot be checked. This CDR3 spans 17 amino acids. The germline CDR1 and CDR2 sequences are SNHLY and FYNNEI. The CDR3 is CASSDPVGDGGTDTQYF.

V and J are TRBV4-3 and TRBJ2-7; TCRdb reports TRBD1, a call that lacks DNA to check it against. The CDR3 is made up of 14 amino acids. The germline V gene encodes CDR1 LGHNA and CDR2 YSLEER. The CDR3 loop reads CASSQEYRGYEQYF.

The rearrangement uses TRBV27 and TRBJ2-7; the D call from TCRdb, TRBD2, cannot be confirmed without DNA. From germline, CDR1 is MNHEY and CDR2 SMNVEV (reference sequence). The CDR3 loop spans 14 amino acids. CDR3 in amino acids: CASSETGLAYEQYF.

The rearrangement links TRBV29-1 to TRBJ1-2; the TCRdb D gene call, TRBD1, has no DNA to confirm it. From germline, CDR1 is SQVTM and CDR2 ANQGSEA. This CDR3 spans 13 amino acids. The CDR3 sequence: CSVAHTGAEGYTF.

The rearrangement joins TRBV6-4 to TRBJ2-7. Per the germline V gene, CDR1 is MRHNA and CDR2 is SNTAGT. There are 15 residues in the CDR3. The CDR3 region is CASSHGLGFAYEQYF.

The chain couples TRBV7-6 to TRBJ2-5; TCRdb's D gene call, TRBD1, goes unchecked for lack of DNA. The CDR3 is made up of 13 amino acids. CDR1 SGHVS and CDR2 FNYEAQ come from the germline V gene. The CDR3 protein is CASSSDIQETQYF.

The chain couples TRBV7-9 to TRBJ2-7; TCRdb outputs TRBD1, but without DNA this stays unchecked. The CDR3 has 15 amino acids. The germline V gene has CDR1 SEHNR and CDR2 FQNEAQ (reference sequence). The CDR3 sequence: CASSFSGDAAYEQYF.